These 28 T cell receptor beta chains were all obtained from the same sample, sequenced in a study of blood T cell repertoires in COVID-19 (dated by TCRdb to 2020 to 2021). The library was obtained by the immunoSEQ multiplex PCR assay. As stored in TCRdb, this immuneACCESS dataset retains in-frame rearrangements with V and J assigned. A fraction of the clones does not appear; measured against another copy, unresolved V genes explain less than half of the discrepancy, and the remainder lacks a known reason. The sample table records a few hundred thousand clones; 75% to 90% of these occur just once. Clones ranked in the top ten supply 2% to 3% of the sample. Sequencing was performed on PBMCs or T cells enriched from blood (not recorded which). The receptor source for this set is a woman in her late teens or twenties who had recovered from COVID-19.

This sequence joins TRBV5-1 and TRBJ2-4; TRBD1 aligns across 10 bases. J gave up 8 bases and V 3 bases, and 8 bases lay outside the gene matches. The CDR3 extends over 15 amino acids. Germline CDR1 reads SGHRS; CDR2 reads YFSETQ. The CDR3 coding sequence is TGCGCCAGCAGCTGGGTCGGGACAGGGGCGGACATTCAGTACTTC. Translated, it gives CASSWVGTGADIQYF.

This clone was detected many times. CDR3 DNA: TGCGCCAGCAGCTTGGCCCCTCCGGACAGGGGGTTGAACACTGAAGCTTTCTTT. As protein: CASSLAPPDRGLNTEAFF. This chain uses TRBV5-1 with TRBJ1-1, with 10 positions matching TRBD1. Germline loops: CDR1 SGHRS, CDR2 YFSETQ. J was trimmed by 0 bases and V by 0 bases; bases with no gene match: 8. The CDR3 extends over 18 amino acids.

This clone was detected only a few times. In DNA, the CDR3 is TGTGCCAGCAGACCGGGACAGGGAAGATCCTACGAGCAGTACTTC. Translation: CASRPGQGRSYEQYF. V usage is TRBV6-5 and J usage is TRBJ2-7, with 9 bases identical to TRBD1. This CDR3 has 15 amino acids. V dropped 6 bases and J dropped 1; count of bases not matched to a gene: 7. Germline CDR1 and CDR2: MNHEY and SVGAGI.

The V gene is TRBV27, the J gene TRBJ1-2; a possible D gene is TRBD1 (6 bases). Trimming removed 2 bases at V and 2 bases at J, with 15 bases between. The CDR3 consists of 16 residues. The germline gives CDR1 MNHEY, CDR2 SMNVEV (reference sequence). The CDR3 sequence: CASSLARGDGNYGYTF. In nucleotides, the CDR3 is TGTGCCAGCAGTTTAGCCAGGGGCGACGGGAACTATGGCTACACCTTC.

The genes are TRBV6-4 and TRBJ1-2, with 9 bases fitting TRBD1. This CDR3 has 12 residues. Germline V gives CDR1 MRHNA, CDR2 SNTAGT. After removal of 6 bases from V and 4 bases from J, the junction contained 0 bases not matched to a gene. CDR3 in DNA: TGTGCCAGCAGGGACAGGGGCTATGGCTACACCTTC. Its protein product is CASRDRGYGYTF.

This chain joins TRBV12-3 or TRBV12-4 and TRBJ1-5; no firm D call. There are 13 residues in the CDR3. V dropped 6 bases and J dropped 3 bases, with 9 bases sitting between them. The CDR3 sequence is CASRVEFNQPQHF. CDR3 sequence (DNA): TGTGCCAGCAGGGTGGAGTTCAATCAGCCCCAGCATTTT.

In this sample, this clone turned up a few times. The V call is TRBV5-1, the J call TRBJ2-3, with a possible D match to TRBD1 (5 bases). Germline loops: CDR1 SGHRS, CDR2 YFSETQ. CDR3 length: 13 residues. V was pared by 8 bases and J by 2 bases, with 12 bases between. CDR3 region: CASKGQITDTQYF. The CDR3 DNA reads as TGCGCCAGTAAGGGGCAGATCACAGATACGCAGTATTTT.

The chain recombines TRBV7-9 with TRBJ1-5; 9 nucleotides line up with TRBD1. J gave up 7 bases and V 5 bases, and 9 bases lay outside the gene matches. This CDR3 contains 15 residues. Germline V gene sequence: CDR1 SEHNR, CDR2 FQNEAQ (reference sequence). This chain's CDR3 is CASSQGTGGVQPQHF. The CDR3 bases are TGTGCCAGCAGCCAGGGCACAGGGGGCGTCCAGCCCCAGCATTTT.

The V gene is TRBV5-1, the J gene TRBJ1-1, with TRBD1 identical over 7 bases. The V segment lost 3 bases and the J segment 13 bases; nucleotides outside the gene matches: 15. Germline V CDR1 and CDR2: SGHRS, YFSETQ. The CDR3 has 14 amino acids. As DNA, the CDR3 is TGCGCCAGCAGCTCTGGACAGGCGGCCGCTATTGATTTCTTT. It is translated as CASSSGQAAAIDFF.

The chain couples TRBV5-1 to TRBJ1-1, with a weak D call TRBD1 (6 bases). In germline, CDR1 is SGHRS, CDR2 YFSETQ. The germline V and J ends were trimmed by 4 bases and 4 bases, with 14 bases remaining between them. This CDR3 has 14 residues. CDR3 sequence: CASSPGQYGTEAFF. The CDR3 DNA sequence: TGCGCCAGCAGCCCCGGACAGTACGGCACTGAAGCTTTCTTT.

This clone is a singleton in its sample. The J gene is TRBJ2-7, the V gene TRBV3-1 (or the pseudogene TRBV3-2); TRBD2 agrees at 11 bases. CDR3 size: 16 residues. The germline gives CDR1 LGHDT, CDR2 YNNKEL (reference sequence). J was trimmed by 1 base and V by 5 bases; bases with no gene match: 7. The CDR3 nucleotides are TGTGCCAGCAGCTACCCCGGGACTAGCGGTTCCTACGAGCAGTACTTC. Protein sequence: CASSYPGTSGSYEQYF.

J is TRBJ1-2 and V is TRBV15; 10 bases match TRBD1. Trimming cost V 1 base and J 7 bases; bases outside gene matches: 3. This CDR3 spans 14 amino acids. CDR1 LNHNV and CDR2 YYDKDF come from the germline V gene (reference sequence). The CDR3 sequence is CATSRGDRGPGYTF. As DNA, the CDR3 is TGTGCCACCAGCAGAGGGGACAGGGGACCTGGCTACACCTTC.

The rearrangement links TRBV5-1 to TRBJ2-3, with D maybe TRBD1 (6 bases). V was pared by 0 bases and J by 6 bases, with 14 bases between. This CDR3 spans 15 amino acids. CDR1 is SGHRS, CDR2 YFSETQ, per germline. CDR3 bases: TGCGCCAGCAGCTTGGGGAACAGGGACATGGATACGCAGTATTTT. Amino acids: CASSLGNRDMDTQYF. Based on the CDR3 plus reference TRBV5-1 and TRBJ2-3, the full variable domain is KAGVTQTPRYLIKTRGQQVTLSCSPISGHRSVSWYQQTPGQGLQFLFEYFSETQRNKGNFPGRFSGRQFSNSRSEMNVSTLELGDSALYLCASSLGNRDMDTQYFGPGTRLTVL.

The J gene is TRBJ1-4, the V gene TRBV4-1; the D gene is possibly TRBD1 (5 bases). Trimming removed 10 bases at V and 3 bases at J, with 15 bases between. Germline assignment: CDR1 MGHRA and CDR2 YSYEKL. The CDR3 runs to 14 residues. The CDR3 nucleotides are TGCGCCACCTCCCCCCCGGGGGCTAATGAAAAACTGTTTTTT. Encoded protein: CATSPPGANEKLFF.

V gene TRBV7-9 combines with J gene TRBJ1-5; 7 bases fit TRBD1. The V gene's germline CDR1 is SEHNR and CDR2 FQNEAQ (reference sequence). The CDR3 loop spans 15 amino acids. Trimming at V came to 1 base and at J to 1 base, leaving 1 base not matched to a gene. The CDR3 DNA reads as TGTGCCAGCAGCTTAGAAGGGGGCAGCAATCAGCCCCAGCATTTT. It encodes CASSLEGGSNQPQHF.

V and J are TRBV29-1 and TRBJ1-4; D is unresolved. V shed 0 bases and J shed 7 bases, with 9 bases lying between them. In germline, CDR1 is SQVTM, CDR2 ANQGSEA. The CDR3 totals 13 residues. The CDR3 reads CSVEEGYAEKLFF. The CDR3 DNA reads as TGCAGCGTTGAAGAGGGCTACGCTGAAAAACTGTTTTTT.

This chain connects TRBV24-1 to TRBJ2-4; D may be TRBD1 (5 bases). Germline V CDR1 and CDR2: KGHDR, SFDVKD. The CDR3 is made up of 15 amino acids. V was cut by 3 bases and J by 1 base, with 9 bases left in between. The CDR3 sequence: CATSDRGSAKNIQYF. The CDR3 DNA sequence: TGTGCCACCAGTGATAGGGGCTCGGCCAAAAACATTCAGTACTTC.

The J gene is TRBJ2-1, the V gene TRBV5-6; TRBD1 matches at 8 bases. With V trimmed by 0 bases and J by 2 bases, 4 bases remained unmatched. CDR3 length equals 16 residues. Germline V gives CDR1 SGHDT, CDR2 YYEEEE. The CDR3 loop reads CASSLAARGPYNEQFF. The CDR3 nucleotides are TGTGCCAGCAGCTTGGCCGCCAGGGGGCCCTACAATGAGCAGTTCTTC.

The table lists this clone with a few counts. The chain has TRBV4-1 and TRBJ1-5, with 9 bases aligning to TRBD1. The trim removed 5 bases at V and 0 bases at J, leaving 11 bases unmatched. Germline V gene data show CDR1 as MGHRA and CDR2 as YSYEKL. The CDR3 loop spans 18 amino acids. The CDR3 nucleotides are TGCGCCAGCAGCAACCCTTGGGACAGGGACTTTAGCAATCAGCCCCAGCATTTT. This codes for CASSNPWDRDFSNQPQHF.

This chain connects TRBV4-2 to TRBJ1-5, with TRBD1 as a possible D gene (5 bases). Germline V gene sequence: CDR1 LGHNA, CDR2 YNFKEQ. The CDR3 consists of 17 residues. Trimming cost V 2 bases and J 2 bases, with 16 bases left between them. The CDR3 DNA reads TGTGCCAGCAGCCAAACCTGGGGGGATGAGGGCAATCAGCCCCAGCATTTT. Its protein is CASSQTWGDEGNQPQHF.

Written as DNA, the CDR3 is TGCGCCAGCAGCCCCATGGCCGGGGATTACACTGAAGCTTTCTTT. Translating gives CASSPMAGDYTEAFF. The V gene is TRBV5-1, the J gene TRBJ1-1; D gene ambiguous. The length of the CDR3 is 15 residues. With 4 bases removed from V and 3 bases from J, the gap between germline ends came to 16 bases. The germline gives CDR1 SGHRS, CDR2 YFSETQ.

Only a few counts were recorded for this clone. Here the CDR3 DNA reads TGTGCCAGCAGTTTAGTCAGGGTTTCTGAGCAGTTCTTC. This codes for CASSLVRVSEQFF. The chain joins TRBV28 to TRBJ2-1; a possible D gene is TRBD1 (5 bases). CDR3 size: 13 residues. Germline CDR1 and CDR2: MDHEN and SYDVKM. The germline V and J ends were trimmed by 2 bases and 9 bases, with 11 bases remaining between them.

The J gene is TRBJ2-5, the V gene TRBV5-1; 9 bases map to TRBD2. The CDR3 sequence is 17 residues long. J gave up 0 bases and V 1 base, and 7 bases lay outside the gene matches. CDR1 is SGHRS, CDR2 YFSETQ, per germline. Written as DNA, the CDR3 is TGCGCCAGCAGCTTGATGGCGGGGGGGCCCGACCAAGAGACCCAGTACTTC. Its protein is CASSLMAGGPDQETQYF.

The rearrangement links TRBV28 to TRBJ2-3, with 10 bases fitting TRBD2. The CDR3 totals 14 residues. Germline V CDR1 and CDR2: MDHEN, SYDVKM. Trimming removed 2 bases from V and 5 bases from J; junction bases left unmatched: 1. The CDR3 loop is CASSLLAGEDTQYF. The CDR3 region has the DNA TGTGCCAGCAGTTTACTAGCGGGGGAAGATACGCAGTATTTT.

The CDR3 DNA is TGTGCCAGCAGTTCATACAGCGGAGTCACTGAAGCTTTCTTT. This translates into CASSSYSGVTEAFF. V is TRBV27 and J is TRBJ1-1; the D is unclear. Deletions cut 4 bases from V and 4 bases from J, with 13 bases between. Germline V gene data show CDR1 as MNHEY and CDR2 as SMNVEV (reference sequence). This CDR3 has 14 residues.

The chain is built from TRBV4-1 and TRBJ1-1; no clear D gene. The CDR3 covers 15 residues. Germline-derived CDR1 and CDR2 are MGHRA and YSYEKL. The V gene lost 0 bases and the J gene lost 0 bases, with 8 bases spanning the gap. The CDR3 is CASSQETAMNTEAFF. The CDR3 bases are TGCGCCAGCAGCCAAGAAACAGCAATGAACACTGAAGCTTTCTTT.

This clone was recorded once. The J gene is TRBJ1-6, the V gene TRBV19; 11 nucleotides match TRBD1. Germline V gives CDR1 LNHDA, CDR2 SQIVND (reference sequence). CDR3 length: 14 amino acids. V shed 8 bases and J 7 bases; nucleotides not matched to a gene: 4. For the CDR3, the DNA is TGTGCCAGTGGACAGGGGGCGAAGAATTCACCCCTCCACTTT. It codes for CASGQGAKNSPLHF.

This clone is a singleton in its sample. The genes are TRBV18 and TRBJ1-2; 10 positions agree with TRBD1. Losses at the gene ends were 0 bases for V and 2 bases for J; bases not matched to a gene: 6. The V gene's germline CDR1 is KGHSH and CDR2 LQKENI. The CDR3 has 17 amino acids. The CDR3 nucleotides are TGTGCCAGCTCACCACCGGGACAGGGACAGGGGAACTATGGCTACACCTTC. Translated: CASSPPGQGQGNYGYTF.